A single sample is the source of the 10 T cell receptor beta chains below, sequenced in a study of identical twins. TCRdb recomputed calls from the 5' RACE reads with MiXCR, one row per CDR3 protein. The table includes around 530,000 distinct CDR3 sequences, roughly 15% detected once. The same data also went into a second study, on yellow fever vaccine responses in identical twins.

Sequenced sample: CD4+ T cells sorted from blood. The receptors stem from a woman younger than 30 in good health.

The chain recombines TRBV20-1 with TRBJ2-3; 10 bases line up with TRBD2. V gave up 2 bases and J gave up 4 bases; unmatched junction bases: 9. This CDR3 region has 16 residues. CDR1 and CDR2 from the germline V gene are DFQATT and SNEGSKA (reference sequence). The CDR3 region is CSARTIIAGGADTQYF. The CDR3 DNA is TGCAGTGCTAGAACCATAATAGCGGGAGGCGCAGATACGCAGTATTTT.

The chain is built from TRBV7-6 and TRBJ2-6, with D possibly matching TRBD1 (6 bases). In germline, CDR1 is SGHVS, CDR2 FNYEAQ. This CDR3 comprises 16 residues. V dropped 3 bases and J dropped 0 bases, with 9 bases sitting between them. The CDR3 coding sequence is TGTGCCAGCAGCTTTGAGGGGGTCTCTGGGGCCAACGTCCTGACTTTC. Its protein is CASSFEGVSGANVLTF.

This clonotype has a handful of counts. The rearrangement joins TRBV3-1 to TRBJ2-1; TRBD2 aligns across 7 bases. With V trimmed by 1 base and J by 6 bases, 18 bases remained unmatched. Germline loops: CDR1 LGHDT, CDR2 YNNKEL (reference sequence). This CDR3 has 19 amino acids. In DNA form, the CDR3 reads TGTGCCAGCAGCCAAGTTGGGTTTAGAGGCGGGAGTGATATCAATGAGCAGTTCTTC. Protein sequence: CASSQVGFRGGSDINEQFF.

The chain combines TRBV6-1 with TRBJ2-5; D assignment may be TRBD1 or TRBD2 (5 bases each). The CDR3 is 15 amino acids. Germline lookup yields CDR1 MNHNS and CDR2 SASEGT. Trimming cost V 2 bases and J 2 bases, with 12 bases left between them. CDR3 sequence reads: CASSEKGRVQETQYF. Written as DNA, the CDR3 is TGTGCCAGCAGTGAAAAGGGGAGAGTACAAGAGACCCAGTACTTC.

This rearrangement joins TRBV29-1 to TRBJ2-3; weak D call: TRBD2 (5 bases). CDR3 length equals 12 residues. Per germline, CDR1 SQVTM and CDR2 ANQGSEA. With 7 bases removed from V and 5 bases from J, the gap between germline ends came to 13 bases. The CDR3 nucleotides are TGCAGCGGACGGGGTTCGGGAGATACGCAGTATTTT. Its protein is CSGRGSGDTQYF.

This clonotype was observed a handful of times. This chain links TRBV25-1 with TRBJ2-2; possibly TRBD2 for D (6 bases). Germline V CDR1 and CDR2: MGHDK, SYGVNS. The CDR3 is made up of 14 amino acids. The ends were cut back, 7 bases at V and 0 bases at J, with 9 bases in the middle. The CDR3 DNA is TGTGCCAGCAAGGGGACTCCGAACACCGGGGAGCTGTTTTTT. Translating it yields CASKGTPNTGELFF.

This rearrangement joins TRBV27 to TRBJ2-1; 10 bases map to TRBD2. V lost 3 bases to trimming and J lost 8 bases; unmatched junction nucleotides: 4. The CDR3 runs 14 residues. CDR1 is MNHEY, CDR2 SMNVEV, per germline (reference sequence). CDR3 bases: TGTGCCAGCAGTTTTAGCGGGAGGAGAGATGAGCAGTTCTTC. Encoded protein: CASSFSGRRDEQFF.

Only a few counts were recorded for this clonotype. V usage is TRBV7-9 and J usage is TRBJ2-1, with 12 bases fitting TRBD2. The CDR3 extends over 16 amino acids. Trimming cost V 1 base and J 6 bases; bases outside gene matches: 4. Per germline, CDR1 SEHNR and CDR2 FQNEAQ (reference sequence). This CDR3 is CASSLGLAGGVNEQFF. The CDR3 nucleotides read TGTGCCAGCAGCTTAGGGCTAGCGGGAGGGGTCAATGAGCAGTTCTTC.

This clonotype was found a few times. This chain uses TRBV2 with TRBJ2-2; a weak D match, TRBD1 (5 bases). Germline V CDR1 and CDR2: SNHLY, FYNNEI. CDR3 length equals 14 residues. The V and J ends lost 1 base and 5 bases respectively, with 8 bases between them. The CDR3 reads CASSEEGWTGELFF. The CDR3 nucleotides read TGTGCCAGCAGTGAAGAGGGGTGGACCGGGGAGCTGTTTTTT. The full variable domain, rest sourced from reference TRBV2 and TRBJ2-2, is EPEVTQTPSHQVTQMGQEVILRCVPISNHLYFYWYRQILGQKVEFLVSFYNNEISEKSEIFDDQFSVERPDGSNFTLKIRSTKLEDSAMYFCASSEEGWTGELFFGEGSRLTVL.

In this sample, this clonotype turned up a few times. The genes are TRBV9 and TRBJ2-1; 14 nucleotides agree with TRBD2. The CDR3 runs to 15 residues. The germline CDR1 and CDR2 sequences are SGDLS and YYNGEE. The ends lost 5 bases at V and 8 bases at J; junction bases unmatched: 6. CDR3 sequence reads: CASSSGTSGSHEQFF. The CDR3 DNA is TGTGCCAGCAGTTCCGGGACTAGCGGGAGCCATGAGCAGTTCTTC.